A selection of T cell receptor beta chains follows, all from one sample in a study of blood T cell repertoires in COVID-19. The repertoire was sequenced with immunoSEQ multiplex PCR; TCRdb's copy has only in-frame clones and lacks some. The sample lists 260,000 or so clones, about 80% occurring once. Sample: peripheral blood. All receptors derive from a human donor in a cohort sampled during active COVID-19. Both conserved end residues are part of each CDR3. The order of the fields is D gene, J gene, clone size, V gene, CDR3 DNA, CDR3 protein. A D gene is named only where the DNA matches it firmly. Clone sizes are given selectively: once, few, many, or a class where the clone is expanded.

D gene: -; J gene: TRBJ1-5; clone size: few; V gene: TRBV6-6; CDR3 DNA: TGTGCCAGCAGCTCCTCGGGTTGGCAGCCCCAGCATTTT; CDR3 protein: CASSSSGWQPQHF
D gene: TRBD1; J gene: TRBJ2-1; clone size: -; V gene: TRBV11-2; CDR3 DNA: TGTGCCAGCAGCTTAGACTTAGGGACAGGGATGAACAATGAGCAGTTCTTC; CDR3 protein: CASSLDLGTGMNNEQFF
D gene: -; J gene: TRBJ2-3; clone size: -; V gene: TRBV18; CDR3 DNA: TGTGCCAGCTCACTATTACCCGCGGATACGCAGTATTTT; CDR3 protein: CASSLLPADTQYF
D gene: -; J gene: TRBJ1-6; clone size: -; V gene: TRBV10-1; CDR3 DNA: TGCGCCAGCAAAAACGTGCGGCTTGGGTATTCACCCCTCCACTTT; CDR3 protein: CASKNVRLGYSPLHF
D gene: -; J gene: TRBJ1-5; clone size: -; V gene: TRBV5-5; CDR3 DNA: TGTGCCAGCAGCTTATTGGGGGAGGGGTATCAGCCCCAGCATTTT; CDR3 protein: CASSLLGEGYQPQHF
D gene: -; J gene: TRBJ2-5; clone size: -; V gene: TRBV14; CDR3 DNA: TGTGCCAGCAGCCAAGTGCAACAGGTTCAAGAGACCCAGTACTTC; CDR3 protein: CASSQVQQVQETQYF
D gene: TRBD2; J gene: TRBJ2-5; clone size: -; V gene: TRBV11-2; CDR3 DNA: TGTGCCAGCAGCTCCGGGACTAGCGGTCCTGAGACCCAGTACTTC; CDR3 protein: CASSSGTSGPETQYF
D gene: -; J gene: TRBJ2-2; clone size: -; V gene: TRBV7-3; CDR3 DNA: TGTGCCAGCAGGACCGGGGGTGGCGTTGGCGGGGAGCTGTTTTTT; CDR3 protein: CASRTGGGVGGELFF
D gene: TRBD1; J gene: TRBJ1-2; clone size: -; V gene: TRBV7-2; CDR3 DNA: TGTGCCAGCAGCACTGGGACAGGGAGTCGTGGCTACACCTTC; CDR3 protein: CASSTGTGSRGYTF
D gene: TRBD2; J gene: TRBJ2-2; clone size: -; V gene: TRBV5-1; CDR3 DNA: TGCGCCAGCAGCCCAGGACTAGCGGGAGAGAACACCGGGGAGCTGTTTTTT; CDR3 protein: CASSPGLAGENTGELFF
D gene: TRBD1; J gene: TRBJ2-7; clone size: -; V gene: TRBV29-1; CDR3 DNA: TGCAGCGTTGAAGAACGGGGACAGAGAGGCGGGGAGCAGTACTTC; CDR3 protein: CSVEERGQRGGEQYF
D gene: -; J gene: TRBJ1-3; clone size: -; V gene: TRBV25-1; CDR3 DNA: TGTGCCAGCAGCCGGGGGGGCATGTCTGGAAACACCATATATTTT; CDR3 protein: CASSRGGMSGNTIYF
D gene: -; J gene: TRBJ1-2; clone size: -; V gene: TRBV19; CDR3 DNA: TGTGCCAGTAGTATTCTTCCGACTCGGCCCAGTGAGGGCTACACCTTC; CDR3 protein: CASSILPTRPSEGYTF
D gene: TRBD1; J gene: TRBJ1-6; clone size: -; V gene: TRBV3-1/TRBV3-2; CDR3 DNA: TGTGCCAGCAGGAGGACAGGGGATAATTCACCCCTCCACTTT; CDR3 protein: CASRRTGDNSPLHF
D gene: -; J gene: TRBJ1-3; clone size: -; V gene: TRBV5-5; CDR3 DNA: TGTGCCAGCAGCGAAAGCGGGGGCCCAGCCTCTGGAAACACCATATATTTT; CDR3 protein: CASSESGGPASGNTIYF
D gene: -; J gene: TRBJ1-3; clone size: -; V gene: TRBV3-1/TRBV3-2; CDR3 DNA: TGTGCCAGCGCCGTGAGCAGGGAAAGAAACACCATATATTTT; CDR3 protein: CASAVSRERNTIYF
D gene: TRBD2; J gene: TRBJ2-7; clone size: -; V gene: TRBV3-1/TRBV3-2; CDR3 DNA: TGTGCCAGCAGCCAAGATACCCTAGCGGGGACCTACGAGCAGTACTTC; CDR3 protein: CASSQDTLAGTYEQYF
D gene: TRBD1; J gene: TRBJ1-1; clone size: -; V gene: TRBV12-3/TRBV12-4; CDR3 DNA: TGTGCCAGCAGTACCGGACAGGTTGAAGCTTTCTTT; CDR3 protein: CASSTGQVEAFF
D gene: -; J gene: TRBJ1-3; clone size: -; V gene: TRBV28; CDR3 DNA: TGTGCCGTAATCAGGGGTACCTCTGGAAACACCATATATTTT; CDR3 protein: CAVIRGTSGNTIYF
D gene: -; J gene: TRBJ1-2; clone size: -; V gene: TRBV19; CDR3 DNA: TGTGCCACCTCAAAGGGGCCTGGTGGCTACACCTTC; CDR3 protein: CATSKGPGGYTF
D gene: -; J gene: TRBJ1-5; clone size: -; V gene: TRBV18; CDR3 DNA: TGTGCCAGCTCACCACGACAATTAAGAAGCAATCAGCCCCAGCATTTT; CDR3 protein: CASSPRQLRSNQPQHF
D gene: -; J gene: TRBJ2-6; clone size: -; V gene: TRBV27; CDR3 DNA: TGTGCCAGCAGTTTACTTCAGGGGACTGGGGCCAACGTCCTGACTTTC; CDR3 protein: CASSLLQGTGANVLTF
D gene: TRBD1; J gene: TRBJ1-5; clone size: -; V gene: TRBV7-8; CDR3 DNA: TGTGCCAGCAGCTTGGGGGACAGCGACAATCAGCCCCAGCATTTT; CDR3 protein: CASSLGDSDNQPQHF
D gene: TRBD2; J gene: TRBJ2-3; clone size: -; V gene: TRBV11-2; CDR3 DNA: TGTGCCAGCAGCTATCTAGCGGGAGGGTCGTCAGATACGCAGTATTTT; CDR3 protein: CASSYLAGGSSDTQYF
D gene: -; J gene: TRBJ1-1; clone size: once; V gene: TRBV2; CDR3 DNA: TGTGCCAGCAGTGAAGTCTGGGCCCGGGAGGCTGAAGCTTTCTTT; CDR3 protein: CASSEVWAREAEAFF
D gene: TRBD2; J gene: TRBJ2-1; clone size: -; V gene: TRBV7-9; CDR3 DNA: TGTGCCAGCAGCCGAGGGGGACTAGCGGGGTTTAGGCAGTTCTTC; CDR3 protein: CASSRGGLAGFRQFF
D gene: TRBD2; J gene: TRBJ2-2; clone size: -; V gene: TRBV3-1/TRBV3-2; CDR3 DNA: TGTGCCAGCAGCCAAGACCCCGGACTAGCGGGACCCACCGGGGAGCTGTTTTTT; CDR3 protein: CASSQDPGLAGPTGELFF
D gene: TRBD1; J gene: TRBJ2-4; clone size: -; V gene: TRBV27; CDR3 DNA: TGTGCCAGCAGCCTGGGACAGGGGTGGAACATTCAGTACTTC; CDR3 protein: CASSLGQGWNIQYF
D gene: TRBD1; J gene: TRBJ1-1; clone size: -; V gene: TRBV10-3; CDR3 DNA: TGTGCCATCAGCCAGACAGGGGGCGGCACTGAAGCTTTCTTT; CDR3 protein: CAISQTGGGTEAFF
D gene: TRBD1; J gene: TRBJ1-4; clone size: -; V gene: TRBV6-6; CDR3 DNA: TGTGCCAGCAGTCTACGATTTCCGGACAGGGGGCAGCGCGATGAAAAACTGTTTTTT; CDR3 protein: CASSLRFPDRGQRDEKLFF
D gene: TRBD2; J gene: TRBJ2-2; clone size: -; V gene: TRBV25-1; CDR3 DNA: TGTGCCAGCAGTGATCCCCCCGGCGGGAGGGCCGGGGAGCTGTTTTTT; CDR3 protein: CASSDPPGGRAGELFF
D gene: -; J gene: TRBJ2-1; clone size: few; V gene: TRBV4-1; CDR3 DNA: TGCGCCAGCAGCCAATGGGAGAGCTCCTACAATGAGCAGTTCTTC; CDR3 protein: CASSQWESSYNEQFF
D gene: TRBD2; J gene: TRBJ2-1; clone size: -; V gene: TRBV4-1; CDR3 DNA: TGCGCCAGCAGCACGGAGGGGCTAGCGGGGGGGCCTAGCTCCTACAATGAGCAGTTCTTC; CDR3 protein: CASSTEGLAGGPSSYNEQFF
D gene: -; J gene: TRBJ1-6; clone size: -; V gene: TRBV28; CDR3 DNA: TGTGCCAGCAGTTCTCTATCGGAGTTGTCACCCCTCCACTTT; CDR3 protein: CASSSLSELSPLHF
D gene: -; J gene: TRBJ1-3; clone size: -; V gene: TRBV25-1; CDR3 DNA: TGTGCCAGCAGTGATAGTTCCGGGATCGGAAACACCATATATTTT; CDR3 protein: CASSDSSGIGNTIYF
D gene: -; J gene: TRBJ1-2; clone size: -; V gene: TRBV4-1; CDR3 DNA: TGCGCCAGCAGCTCGACTTCCTATGGCTACACCTTC; CDR3 protein: CASSSTSYGYTF
D gene: -; J gene: TRBJ2-5; clone size: once; V gene: TRBV7-8; CDR3 DNA: TGTGCCAGCAGCTTGTTAGCGGTCCGGGGGGAGACCCAGTACTTC; CDR3 protein: CASSLLAVRGETQYF
D gene: TRBD1; J gene: TRBJ2-7; clone size: -; V gene: TRBV7-9; CDR3 DNA: TGTGCCAGCAGCTTCTTGGGACAGGGTCCTACCTACGAGCAGTACTTC; CDR3 protein: CASSFLGQGPTYEQYF
D gene: TRBD2; J gene: TRBJ2-3; clone size: -; V gene: TRBV19; CDR3 DNA: TGTGCCAGTAGTATGGCTAGCGGGGGTTACACAGATACGCAGTATTTT; CDR3 protein: CASSMASGGYTDTQYF
D gene: -; J gene: TRBJ2-7; clone size: -; V gene: TRBV24-1; CDR3 DNA: TGTGCCACCAGTGACCCCAAGAGGGGGGGGTACGAGCAGTACTTC; CDR3 protein: CATSDPKRGGYEQYF
D gene: -; J gene: TRBJ2-4; clone size: -; V gene: TRBV15; CDR3 DNA: TGTGCCACCAGCAGCGAACTCGGTGGGACTCAAAACATTCAGTACTTC; CDR3 protein: CATSSELGGTQNIQYF
D gene: TRBD1; J gene: TRBJ1-6; clone size: -; V gene: TRBV5-8; CDR3 DNA: TGTGCCAGCAGTATTAGGGGGCCGACATATAATTCACCCCTCCACTTT; CDR3 protein: CASSIRGPTYNSPLHF
D gene: -; J gene: TRBJ1-2; clone size: few; V gene: TRBV19; CDR3 DNA: TGTGCCAGTAGTATTTCGGCGGAAGGCTACACCTTC; CDR3 protein: CASSISAEGYTF
D gene: -; J gene: TRBJ2-2; clone size: -; V gene: TRBV9; CDR3 DNA: TGTGCCAGCAGCCCAGGCCGAAGGGGCACCGGGGAGCTGTTTTTT; CDR3 protein: CASSPGRRGTGELFF
D gene: -; J gene: TRBJ1-1; clone size: -; V gene: TRBV9; CDR3 DNA: TGTGCCAGCAGCGTTAGCGGCAGGGAGAATTCAAACACTGAAGCTTTCTTT; CDR3 protein: CASSVSGRENSNTEAFF
D gene: -; J gene: TRBJ2-1; clone size: once; V gene: TRBV7-2; CDR3 DNA: TGTGCCAGCAGCTTGACAAGTCCAGTGGTTGAGCAGTTCTTC; CDR3 protein: CASSLTSPVVEQFF
D gene: -; J gene: TRBJ1-5; clone size: -; V gene: TRBV28; CDR3 DNA: TGTGCCAGCACAGGGGCCGCGAATCAGCCCCAGCATTTT; CDR3 protein: CASTGAANQPQHF
D gene: -; J gene: TRBJ1-1; clone size: -; V gene: TRBV18; CDR3 DNA: TGTGCCAGCTCACCACCAAGAGGGTCCACTGAAGCTTTCTTT; CDR3 protein: CASSPPRGSTEAFF
D gene: TRBD2; J gene: TRBJ2-5; clone size: -; V gene: TRBV5-6; CDR3 DNA: TGTGCCAGCAGAGGATTAGCGGGGGCGGCGGGAGAGACCCAGTACTTC; CDR3 protein: CASRGLAGAAGETQYF
D gene: -; J gene: TRBJ1-2; clone size: -; V gene: TRBV5-1; CDR3 DNA: TGCGCCAGCAGCTACCAGGAGGTAGCAGGTTATGGCTACACCTTC; CDR3 protein: CASSYQEVAGYGYTF